This T cell receptor (beta chain) was obtained from a study of blood T cell repertoires in COVID-19. The assay was immunoSEQ multiplex PCR, and TCRdb's table has in-frame clones only and misses some. This sample carries approximately 210,000 clones, more than 75% of them seen once, and the ten largest clones take about a sixth. This TCR derives from a woman aged 50 to 65 with acute COVID-19. Sample: PBMCs or T cells enriched from blood (not recorded which).

CDR3 DNA: TGTGCCAGTAACAAATGGGTGGGACAGAACACCGGGGAGCTGTTTTTT. Translated: CASNKWVGQNTGELFF. This chain links TRBV19 with TRBJ2-2, with D tentatively TRBD1 (6 bases). Germline V CDR1 and CDR2: LNHDA, SQIVND (reference sequence). This CDR3 region has 16 residues. Trimming stripped 7 bases from V and 1 base from J, with 16 bases between.